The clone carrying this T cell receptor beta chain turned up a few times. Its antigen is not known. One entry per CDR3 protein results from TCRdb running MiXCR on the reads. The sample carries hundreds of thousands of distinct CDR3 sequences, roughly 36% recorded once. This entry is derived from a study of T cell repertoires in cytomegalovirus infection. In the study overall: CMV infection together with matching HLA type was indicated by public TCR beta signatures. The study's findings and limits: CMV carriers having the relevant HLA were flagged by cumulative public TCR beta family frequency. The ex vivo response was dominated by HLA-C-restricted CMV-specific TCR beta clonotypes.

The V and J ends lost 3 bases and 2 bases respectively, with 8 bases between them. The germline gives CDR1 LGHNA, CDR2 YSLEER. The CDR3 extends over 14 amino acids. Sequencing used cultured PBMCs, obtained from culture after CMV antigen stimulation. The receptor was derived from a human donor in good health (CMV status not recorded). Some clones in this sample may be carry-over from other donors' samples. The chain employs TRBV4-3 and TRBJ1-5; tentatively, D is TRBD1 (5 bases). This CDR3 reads CASSHLGGNQPQHF. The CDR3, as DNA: TGCGCCAGCAGCCATTTAGGGGGCAATCAGCCCCAGCATTTT.